This paragraph covers one T cell receptor beta chain sequence. Its target is unknown. The data were produced by immunoSEQ multiplex PCR, yet TCRdb's version contains in-frame clones alone and is incomplete. This table has tens of thousands of clones, around 96% appearing once. The data are from a study of monozygotic twins with cystic fibrosis. Notes on the study in general: Monozygotic CF twin pairs shared significantly more nucleotide-identical clonotypes than unrelated CF individuals did. Median Simpson clonality of about 0.01 suggested naive T cells predominated. Co-twins had the most similar V usage for 13 of 16 pairs, J for 8.

The germline V gene encodes CDR1 GTSNPN and CDR2 SVGIG (reference sequence). Trimming at V came to 2 bases and at J to 8 bases, leaving 2 bases not matched to a gene. This CDR3 spans 12 amino acids. The V gene is TRBV30, the J gene TRBJ2-1; 8 bases match TRBD1. The receptor was isolated from a girl under 10 years old with cystic fibrosis. Sequencing was carried out using blood. CDR3 amino acids: CAWSPTGDEQFF. The CDR3 DNA follows: TGTGCCTGGAGTCCGACAGGGGATGAGCAGTTCTTC.